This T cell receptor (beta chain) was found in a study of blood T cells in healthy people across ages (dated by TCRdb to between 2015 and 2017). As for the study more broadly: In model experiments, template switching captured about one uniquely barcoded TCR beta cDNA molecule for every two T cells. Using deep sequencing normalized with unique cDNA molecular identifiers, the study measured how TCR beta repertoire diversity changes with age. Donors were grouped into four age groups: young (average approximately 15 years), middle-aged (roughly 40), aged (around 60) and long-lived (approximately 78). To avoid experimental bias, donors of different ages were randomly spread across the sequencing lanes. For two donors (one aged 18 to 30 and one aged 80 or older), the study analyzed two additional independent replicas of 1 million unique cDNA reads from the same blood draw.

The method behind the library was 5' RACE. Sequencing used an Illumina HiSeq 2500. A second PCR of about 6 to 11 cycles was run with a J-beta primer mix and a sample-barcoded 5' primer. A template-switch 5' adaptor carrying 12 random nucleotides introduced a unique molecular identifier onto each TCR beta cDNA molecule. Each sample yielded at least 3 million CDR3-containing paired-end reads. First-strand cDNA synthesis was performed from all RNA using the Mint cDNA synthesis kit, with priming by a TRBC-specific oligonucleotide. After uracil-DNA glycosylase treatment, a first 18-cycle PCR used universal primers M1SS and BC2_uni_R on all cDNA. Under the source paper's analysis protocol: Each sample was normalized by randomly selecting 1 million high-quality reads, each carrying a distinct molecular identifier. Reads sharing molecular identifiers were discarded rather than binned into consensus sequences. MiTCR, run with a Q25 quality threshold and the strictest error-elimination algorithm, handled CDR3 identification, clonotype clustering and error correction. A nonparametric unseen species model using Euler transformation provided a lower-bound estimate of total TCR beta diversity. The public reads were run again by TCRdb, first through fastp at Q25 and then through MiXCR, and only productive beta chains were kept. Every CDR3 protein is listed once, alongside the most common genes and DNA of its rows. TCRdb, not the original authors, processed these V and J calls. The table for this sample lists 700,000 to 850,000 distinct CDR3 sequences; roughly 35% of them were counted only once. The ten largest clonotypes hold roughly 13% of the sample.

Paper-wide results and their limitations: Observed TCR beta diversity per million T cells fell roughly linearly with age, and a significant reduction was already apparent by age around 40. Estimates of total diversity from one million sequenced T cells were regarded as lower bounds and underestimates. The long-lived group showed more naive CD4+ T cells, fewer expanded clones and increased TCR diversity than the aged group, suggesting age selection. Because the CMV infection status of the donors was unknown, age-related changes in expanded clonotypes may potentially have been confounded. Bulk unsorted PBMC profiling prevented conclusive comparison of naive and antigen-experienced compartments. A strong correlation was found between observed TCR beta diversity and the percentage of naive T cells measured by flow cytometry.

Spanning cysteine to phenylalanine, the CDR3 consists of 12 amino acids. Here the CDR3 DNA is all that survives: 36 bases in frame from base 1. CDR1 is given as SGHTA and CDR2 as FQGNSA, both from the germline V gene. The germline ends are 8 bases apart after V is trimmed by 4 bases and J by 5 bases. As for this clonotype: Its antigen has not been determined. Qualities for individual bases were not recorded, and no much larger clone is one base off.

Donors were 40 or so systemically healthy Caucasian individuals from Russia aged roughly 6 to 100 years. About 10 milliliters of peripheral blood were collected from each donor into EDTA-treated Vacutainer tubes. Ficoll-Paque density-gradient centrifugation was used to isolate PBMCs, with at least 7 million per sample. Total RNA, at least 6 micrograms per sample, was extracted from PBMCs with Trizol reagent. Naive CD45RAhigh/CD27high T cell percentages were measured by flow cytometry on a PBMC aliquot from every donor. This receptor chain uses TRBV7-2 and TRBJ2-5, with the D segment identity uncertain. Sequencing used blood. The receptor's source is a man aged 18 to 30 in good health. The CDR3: CASSWSRETQYF. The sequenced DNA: TGTGCCAGCAGCTGGTCGCGGGAGACCCAGTACTTC.